Presented here are 20 T cell receptor beta chains from one specimen sequenced in a study of blood T cell repertoires in COVID-19. TCRdb's table, derived via immunoSEQ multiplex PCR, lists solely in-frame clones and lacks some. The sample carries roughly 73,000 clones, 70% to 90% recorded once. Input material: peripheral blood. Source of these receptors: a human donor in a cohort sampled during active COVID-19.

The V and J genes are TRBV19 and TRBJ2-5; D is uncertain. The CDR3 spans 13 residues. The V gene lost 5 bases and the J gene lost 5 bases, with 12 bases spanning the gap. Germline V gene data show CDR1 as LNHDA and CDR2 as SQIVND (reference sequence). This CDR3 is CASSLQYGETQYF. The CDR3 DNA is TGTGCCAGTAGTCTCCAATACGGGGAGACCCAGTACTTC.

The rearrangement joins TRBV2 to TRBJ1-1; no clear D gene. V dropped 1 base and J dropped 1 base, with 7 bases sitting between them. Germline CDR1 SNHLY, CDR2 FYNNEI. This CDR3 is built from 14 residues. CDR3 bases: TGTGCCAGCAGTGAAGAATACGGGAACACTGAAGCTTTCTTT. This sequence encodes CASSEEYGNTEAFF.

The chain employs TRBV7-3 and TRBJ1-2; D gene ambiguous. Per the germline V gene, CDR1 is SGHTA and CDR2 is FQGTGA. Trimming took 3 bases from V and 1 from J, leaving 15 bases between them. The CDR3 is 16 residues long. CDR3 coding DNA: TGTGCCAGCAGCTTCGCCCCTGGGCAGAGTAACTATGGCTACACCTTC. This gives the protein CASSFAPGQSNYGYTF.

This rearrangement joins TRBV11-2 to TRBJ2-5; D unclear. The CDR3 loop spans 13 amino acids. V was cut by 0 bases and J by 2 bases, with 4 bases left in between. In germline, CDR1 is SGHAT, CDR2 FQNNGV. DNA for the CDR3: TGTGCCAGCAGCTTAGACTTTCAAGAGACCCAGTACTTC. This translates into CASSLDFQETQYF.

The chain is built from TRBV13 and TRBJ2-1, with no clear D. The germline CDR1 and CDR2 sequences are PRHDT and FYEKMQ (reference sequence). The ends were cut back, 2 bases at V and 9 bases at J, with 5 bases in the middle. The CDR3 is 11 amino acids. For the CDR3, the DNA is TGTGCCAGCAGCTTACGCGGTGAGCAGTTCTTC. Protein product: CASSLRGEQFF.

The V gene is TRBV29-1, the J gene TRBJ1-5; D not resolved. This CDR3 region has 13 residues. V was pared by 6 bases and J by 7 bases, with 16 bases between. Per the germline V gene, CDR1 is SQVTM and CDR2 is ANQGSEA. This CDR3 reads CSVLLPGRQPQHF. CDR3 nucleotides: TGCAGCGTCCTACTCCCGGGGAGGCAGCCCCAGCATTTT.

The rearrangement joins TRBV28 to TRBJ1-1; 7 bases agree with TRBD1. CDR3 length: 14 residues. CDR1 and CDR2 (germline): MDHEN, SYDVKM. Trimming at V came to 5 bases and at J to 5 bases, leaving 8 bases not matched to a gene. DNA of the CDR3: TGTGCCAGCAGTGAGGTCGACAGGGCAACTGAAGCTTTCTTT. This translates into CASSEVDRATEAFF.

The rearrangement joins TRBV29-1 to TRBJ1-3; TRBD1 matches at 7 bases. After removal of 7 bases from V and 0 bases from J, the junction contained 12 bases not matched to a gene. CDR3 length equals 16 residues. Germline CDR1 is SQVTM and CDR2 is ANQGSEA. CDR3 residues: CSAVGQGDTSGNTIYF. In nucleotides, the CDR3 is TGCAGCGCCGTGGGGCAGGGGGATACCTCTGGAAACACCATATATTTT.

The rearrangement links TRBV11-2 to TRBJ1-6, with TRBD1 as a possible D gene (5 bases). The CDR3 extends over 15 amino acids. CDR1 is SGHAT, CDR2 FQNNGV, per germline. V was clipped by 0 bases and J by 5 bases, with 8 bases between them. The CDR3 loop reads CASSLDRVHNSPLHF. The CDR3 DNA is TGTGCCAGCAGCTTAGACAGGGTCCATAATTCACCCCTCCACTTT.

Here the CDR3 reads CASTHWLGRELDTQYF. CDR3 DNA: TGTGCCAGCACTCACTGGCTAGGGCGGGAGTTAGATACGCAGTATTTT. The gene calls are TRBV7-9 and TRBJ2-3, with TRBD2 identical over 7 bases. CDR1 SEHNR and CDR2 FQNEAQ come from the germline V gene (reference sequence). The CDR3 consists of 16 residues. V gave up 7 bases and J gave up 5 bases; unmatched junction bases: 15.

The chain is built from TRBV7-3 and TRBJ2-2; 9 positions match TRBD1. The CDR3 extends over 15 amino acids. Germline V CDR1 and CDR2: SGHTA, FQGTGA. The V gene end was trimmed by 3 bases and the J gene end by 7 bases; junction bases not matched to a gene: 6. This chain's CDR3 is CASSFGQGLGGELFF. In DNA form, the CDR3 reads TGTGCCAGCAGCTTCGGACAGGGGCTGGGCGGGGAGCTGTTTTTT. Full variable domain (outside the CDR3, taken from reference TRBV7-3 and TRBJ2-2): GAGVSQTPSNKVTEKGKYVELRCDPISGHTALYWYRQSLGQGPEFLIYFQGTGAADDSGLPNDRFFAVRPEGSVSTLKIQRTERGDSAVYLCASSFGQGLGGELFFGEGSRLTVL.

The chain is built from TRBV2 and TRBJ1-3, with D unclear. Trimming stripped 7 bases from V and 0 bases from J, with 10 bases between. The CDR3 sequence is 14 residues long. Per germline, CDR1 SNHLY and CDR2 FYNNEI. Here the CDR3 reads CASISGYSGNTIYF. For the CDR3, the DNA is TGTGCCAGCATCAGCGGGTACTCTGGAAACACCATATATTTT.

This chain uses TRBV5-1 with TRBJ2-2; 7 bases are shared with TRBD1. V shed 4 bases and J 8 bases; nucleotides not matched to a gene: 5. Looked up from germline, CDR1 is SGHRS and CDR2 is YFSETQ. The CDR3 covers 13 residues. The CDR3 region has the DNA TGCGCCAGCAGCGCAGGGGGTAAGGGGGAGCTGTTTTTT. This encodes CASSAGGKGELFF. Supplemented by reference TRBV5-1 and TRBJ2-2, the full variable domain reads KAGVTQTPRYLIKTRGQQVTLSCSPISGHRSVSWYQQTPGQGLQFLFEYFSETQRNKGNFPGRFSGRQFSNSRSEMNVSTLELGDSALYLCASSAGGKGELFFGEGSRLTVL.

The rearrangement joins TRBV13 to TRBJ2-1; 13 bases align to TRBD2. The CDR3 consists of 17 residues. Per germline, CDR1 PRHDT and CDR2 FYEKMQ (reference sequence). V lost 5 bases to trimming and J lost 5 bases; unmatched junction nucleotides: 9. CDR3 protein: CASSPGTSGMHDNEQFF. Written as DNA, the CDR3 is TGTGCCAGCAGCCCCGGGACTAGCGGGATGCATGACAATGAGCAGTTCTTC.

V usage is TRBV4-1 and J usage is TRBJ2-3; weak D call: TRBD2 (6 bases). Germline-derived CDR1 and CDR2 are MGHRA and YSYEKL. Deletions cut 4 bases from V and 8 bases from J, with 10 bases between. The CDR3 spans 12 residues. As DNA, the CDR3 is TGCGCCAGCAGCCCCCTCGGGGGTACGCAGTATTTT. Translation: CASSPLGGTQYF.

The chain is built from TRBV11-3 and TRBJ2-3; 8 bases line up with TRBD1. Germline CDR1 is SGHNT and CDR2 is YENEEA. The ends lost 4 bases at V and 5 bases at J; junction bases unmatched: 14. The CDR3 extends over 17 amino acids. The DNA of the CDR3 is TGTGCCAGCAGCTCCTCAACCGGGACAGGCTCTAAAGATACGCAGTATTTT. Translation gives CASSSSTGTGSKDTQYF.

The chain links TRBV28 to TRBJ1-1; D is unclear. This CDR3 region has 11 residues. Germline CDR1 and CDR2: MDHEN and SYDVKM. Trimming cost V 6 bases and J 7 bases, with 9 bases left between them. The CDR3 here is CASSPRYEAFF. CDR3 in DNA: TGTGCCAGCAGCCCCCGCTATGAAGCTTTCTTT.

The rearrangement links TRBV27 to TRBJ2-7, with D tentatively TRBD2 (5 bases). Germline V gives CDR1 MNHEY, CDR2 SMNVEV (reference sequence). The V end lost 1 base, the J end lost 6 bases, and 16 bases lay between the germline ends. The CDR3 has 15 amino acids. CDR3 nucleotides: TGTGCCAGCAGTTTATACGCTGGAGACTACAGCGAGCAGTACTTC. Its translation is CASSLYAGDYSEQYF.

The gene calls are TRBV30 and TRBJ2-1; 7 nucleotides match TRBD1. J was trimmed by 0 bases and V by 3 bases; bases with no gene match: 23. There are 21 residues in the CDR3. From germline, CDR1 is GTSNPN and CDR2 SVGIG (reference sequence). CDR3 protein: CAWSETRQGERPPSSYNEQFF. DNA of the CDR3: TGTGCCTGGAGCGAAACTCGACAGGGAGAACGTCCTCCCAGCTCCTACAATGAGCAGTTCTTC.

The chain combines TRBV5-5 with TRBJ2-2, with D possibly matching TRBD1 (5 bases). CDR1 is SGHKS, CDR2 YYEKEE, per germline (reference sequence). The germline V and J ends were trimmed by 4 bases and 8 bases, with 21 bases remaining between them. The CDR3 is 16 amino acids. CDR3 DNA sequence: TGTGCCAGCAGCATAGCCGACCAGGGTTACAGGGGGGAGCTGTTTTTT. It encodes CASSIADQGYRGELFF.